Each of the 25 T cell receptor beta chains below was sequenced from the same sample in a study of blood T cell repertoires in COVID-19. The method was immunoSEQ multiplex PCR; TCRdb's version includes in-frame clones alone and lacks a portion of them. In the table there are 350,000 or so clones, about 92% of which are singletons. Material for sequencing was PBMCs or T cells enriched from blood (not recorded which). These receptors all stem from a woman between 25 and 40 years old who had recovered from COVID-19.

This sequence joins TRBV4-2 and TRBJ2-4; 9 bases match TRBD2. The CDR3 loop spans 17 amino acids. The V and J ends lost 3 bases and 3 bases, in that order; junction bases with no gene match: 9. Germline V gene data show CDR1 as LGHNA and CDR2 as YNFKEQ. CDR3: CASSQDLAGYGKNIQYF. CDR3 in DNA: TGTGCCAGCAGCCAGGATCTAGCGGGATATGGCAAAAACATTCAGTACTTC.

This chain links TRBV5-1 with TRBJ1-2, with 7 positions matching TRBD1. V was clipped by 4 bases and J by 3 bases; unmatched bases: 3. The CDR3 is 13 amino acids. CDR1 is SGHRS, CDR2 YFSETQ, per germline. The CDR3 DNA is TGCGCCAGCAGCCGACAGGGTGACTATGGCTACACCTTC. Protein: CASSRQGDYGYTF.

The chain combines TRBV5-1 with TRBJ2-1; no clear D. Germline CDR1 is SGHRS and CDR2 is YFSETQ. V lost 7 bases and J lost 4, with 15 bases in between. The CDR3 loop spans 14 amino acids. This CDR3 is CASQRLANYNEQFF. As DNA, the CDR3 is TGCGCCAGCCAGAGGTTGGCGAATTACAATGAGCAGTTCTTC.

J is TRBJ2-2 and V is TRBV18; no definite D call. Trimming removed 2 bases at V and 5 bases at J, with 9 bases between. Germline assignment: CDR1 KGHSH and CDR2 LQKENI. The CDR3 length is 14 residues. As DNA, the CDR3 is TGTGCCAGCTCACCAAGGAGCACAACCGGGGAGCTGTTTTTT. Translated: CASSPRSTTGELFF.

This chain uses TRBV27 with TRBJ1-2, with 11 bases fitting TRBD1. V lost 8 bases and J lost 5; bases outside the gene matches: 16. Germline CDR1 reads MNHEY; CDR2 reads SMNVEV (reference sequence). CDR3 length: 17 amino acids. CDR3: CASVPAGQGAWGYGYTF. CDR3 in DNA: TGTGCCAGCGTTCCCGCAGGACAGGGGGCGTGGGGATATGGCTACACCTTC.

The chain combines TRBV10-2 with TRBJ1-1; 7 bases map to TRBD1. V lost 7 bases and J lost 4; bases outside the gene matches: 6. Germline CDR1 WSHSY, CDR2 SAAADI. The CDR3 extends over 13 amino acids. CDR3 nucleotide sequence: TGCGCCAGCACCGCGGCAGGGGGCACTGAAGCTTTCTTT. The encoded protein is CASTAAGGTEAFF.

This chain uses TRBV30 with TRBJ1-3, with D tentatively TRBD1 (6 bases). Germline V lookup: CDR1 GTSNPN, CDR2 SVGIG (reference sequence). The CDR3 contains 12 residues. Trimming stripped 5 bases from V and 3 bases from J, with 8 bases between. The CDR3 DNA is TGTGCCTGGGGCAGGGGTGGAAACACCATATATTTT. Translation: CAWGRGGNTIYF.

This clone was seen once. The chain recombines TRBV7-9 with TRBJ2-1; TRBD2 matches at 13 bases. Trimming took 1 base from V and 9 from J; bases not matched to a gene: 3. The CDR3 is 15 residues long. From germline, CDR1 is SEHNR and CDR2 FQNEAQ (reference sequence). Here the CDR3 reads CASSLGTSGSFEQFF. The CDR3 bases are TGTGCCAGCAGCTTAGGGACTAGCGGGAGTTTTGAGCAGTTCTTC.

CDR3 loop: CASSLEAAGGWETQYF. For the CDR3, the DNA is TGCGCCAGCAGCTTGGAGGCGGCAGGGGGTTGGGAGACCCAGTACTTC. This chain joins TRBV5-1 and TRBJ2-5, with TRBD1 matching over 7 bases. CDR1 and CDR2 from the germline V gene are SGHRS and YFSETQ. The trim removed 0 bases at V and 5 bases at J, leaving 10 bases unmatched. CDR3 length equals 16 residues.

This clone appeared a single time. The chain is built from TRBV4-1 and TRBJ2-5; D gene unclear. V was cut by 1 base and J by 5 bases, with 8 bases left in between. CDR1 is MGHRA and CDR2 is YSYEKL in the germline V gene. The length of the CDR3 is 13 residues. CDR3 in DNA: TGCGCCAGCAGCCAAGCCCACGGGGAGACCCAGTACTTC. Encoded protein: CASSQAHGETQYF.

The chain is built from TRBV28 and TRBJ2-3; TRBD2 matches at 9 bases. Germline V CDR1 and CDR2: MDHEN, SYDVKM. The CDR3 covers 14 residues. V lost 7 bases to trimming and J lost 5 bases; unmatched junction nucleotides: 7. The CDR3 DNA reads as TGTGCCAGCATCGCTAGCGGGACGGGAGATACGCAGTATTTT. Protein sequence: CASIASGTGDTQYF.

The CDR3 region has the DNA TGCGCCAGCAGCTTGGCAGGGTACGGTTCACCCCTCCACTTT. Its translation: CASSLAGYGSPLHF. This chain links TRBV5-1 with TRBJ1-6; TRBD1 is a possible D gene (5 bases). This CDR3 has 14 amino acids. The germline V gene has CDR1 SGHRS and CDR2 YFSETQ. Trimming pared 0 bases from V and 9 bases from J, leaving 10 bases between.

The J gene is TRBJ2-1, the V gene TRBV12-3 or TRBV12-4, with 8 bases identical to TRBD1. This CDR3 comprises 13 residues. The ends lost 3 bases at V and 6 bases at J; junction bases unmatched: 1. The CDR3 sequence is CASSLDRVNEQFF. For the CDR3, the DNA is TGTGCCAGCAGTTTGGACAGGGTCAATGAGCAGTTCTTC.

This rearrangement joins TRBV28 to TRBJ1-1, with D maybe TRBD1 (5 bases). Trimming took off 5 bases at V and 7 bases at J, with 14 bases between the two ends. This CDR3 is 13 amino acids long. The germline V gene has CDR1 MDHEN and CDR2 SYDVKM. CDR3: CASSRGDSSEAFF. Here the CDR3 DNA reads TGTGCCAGCAGTAGAGGGGACTCGAGTGAAGCTTTCTTT.

In DNA, the CDR3 is TGCAGCGTTGTCGGGAGACTAGCGTTGGATACGCAGTATTTT. Translated, it gives CSVVGRLALDTQYF. The chain links TRBV29-1 to TRBJ2-3; 8 positions agree with TRBD2. This CDR3 contains 14 residues. In germline, CDR1 is SQVTM, CDR2 ANQGSEA. The junction had 9 bases not matched to a gene; V was cut back by 4 bases and J by 6 bases.

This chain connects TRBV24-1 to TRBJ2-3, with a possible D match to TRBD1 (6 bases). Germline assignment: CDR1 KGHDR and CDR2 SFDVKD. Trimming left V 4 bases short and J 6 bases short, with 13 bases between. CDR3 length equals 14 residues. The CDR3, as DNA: TGTGCCACCAGTGACCCTACAGGGTGGGATACGCAGTATTTT. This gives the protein CATSDPTGWDTQYF.

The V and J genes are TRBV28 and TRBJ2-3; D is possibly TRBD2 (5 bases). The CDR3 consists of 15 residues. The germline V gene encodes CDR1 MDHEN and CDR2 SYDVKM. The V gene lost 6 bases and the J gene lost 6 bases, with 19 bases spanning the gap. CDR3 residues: CASSSRGIYGDTQYF. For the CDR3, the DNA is TGTGCCAGCAGCTCCCGGGGTATCTATGGGGATACGCAGTATTTT.

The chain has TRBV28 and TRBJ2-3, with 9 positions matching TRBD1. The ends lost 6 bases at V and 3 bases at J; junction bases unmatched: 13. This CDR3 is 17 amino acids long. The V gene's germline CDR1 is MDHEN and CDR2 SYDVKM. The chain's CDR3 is CASRKETQGARTDTQYF. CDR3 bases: TGTGCCAGCAGAAAAGAGACACAGGGGGCTAGGACAGATACGCAGTATTTT.

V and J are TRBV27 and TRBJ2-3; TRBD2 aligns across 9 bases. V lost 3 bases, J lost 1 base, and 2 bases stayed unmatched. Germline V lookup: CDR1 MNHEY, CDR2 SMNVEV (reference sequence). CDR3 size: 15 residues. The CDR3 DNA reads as TGTGCCAGCAGTTTCGTAGCGGGGGGCACAGATACGCAGTATTTT. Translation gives CASSFVAGGTDTQYF.

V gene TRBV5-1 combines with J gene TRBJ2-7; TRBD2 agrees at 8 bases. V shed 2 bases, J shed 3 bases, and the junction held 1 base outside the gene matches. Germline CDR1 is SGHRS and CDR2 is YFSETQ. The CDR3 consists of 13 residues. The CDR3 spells CASSFTSGYEQYF. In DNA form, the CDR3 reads TGCGCCAGCAGCTTTACTAGCGGCTACGAGCAGTACTTC.

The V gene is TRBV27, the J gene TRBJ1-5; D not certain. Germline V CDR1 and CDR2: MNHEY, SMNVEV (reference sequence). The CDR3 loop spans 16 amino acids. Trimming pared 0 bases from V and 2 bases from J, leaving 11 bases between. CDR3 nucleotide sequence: TGTGCCAGCAGTTTATCAGGAGGTTGGGGCAATCAGCCCCAGCATTTT. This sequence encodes CASSLSGGWGNQPQHF.

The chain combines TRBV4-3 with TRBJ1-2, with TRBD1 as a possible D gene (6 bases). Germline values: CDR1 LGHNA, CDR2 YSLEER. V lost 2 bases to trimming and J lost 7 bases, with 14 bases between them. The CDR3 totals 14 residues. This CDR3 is CASSQIQGSTGYTF. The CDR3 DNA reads TGCGCCAGCAGCCAAATTCAGGGGTCTACTGGCTACACCTTC.

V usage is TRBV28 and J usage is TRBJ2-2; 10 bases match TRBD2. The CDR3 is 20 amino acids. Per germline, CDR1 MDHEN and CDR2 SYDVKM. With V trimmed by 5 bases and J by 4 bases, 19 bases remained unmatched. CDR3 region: CASSQAQVQGLAELTGELFF. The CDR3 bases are TGTGCCAGCAGTCAAGCCCAGGTCCAAGGACTAGCGGAGCTCACCGGGGAGCTGTTTTTT.

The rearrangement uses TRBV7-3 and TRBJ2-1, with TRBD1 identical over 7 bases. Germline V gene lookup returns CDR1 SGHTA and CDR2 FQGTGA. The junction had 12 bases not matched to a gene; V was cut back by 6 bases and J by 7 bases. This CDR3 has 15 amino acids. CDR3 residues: CASSSQGVQQNEQFF. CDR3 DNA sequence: TGTGCCAGCAGTTCCCAGGGGGTTCAGCAGAATGAGCAGTTCTTC.

The CDR3, as DNA: TGTGCCAGCACCACCGGGGGGTACATTCAGTACTTC. It translates to CASTTGGYIQYF. The chain is built from TRBV11-2 and TRBJ2-4, with 7 positions matching TRBD2. The germline V gene encodes CDR1 SGHAT and CDR2 FQNNGV. J lost 8 bases, V lost 7 bases, and 5 bases had no gene match. The length of the CDR3 is 12 residues.